These T cell receptor beta chains were read from a single sample in a study of blood T cells in healthy people across ages. TCRdb re-called the 5' RACE reads with MiXCR, one entry per CDR3 protein. This sample has 550,000 to 600,000 distinct CDR3 sequences, with roughly 43% found just once. The sample taken for sequencing was blood. All receptors derive from an elderly man in good health. CDR3s include the opening cysteine and the closing phenylalanine or tryptophan. Each record gives: clone size, D gene, V gene, J gene, CDR3 protein, CDR3 DNA. The D gene is left open where the match is weak. The size field is filled for only some rows; it gives once, few, many or a size class.

size: .
D: .
V: TRBV6-4
J: TRBJ1-6
CDR3: CASSPDSRGSPLHF
DNA: TGTGCCAGCAGTCCAGACAGTCGAGGGTCACCCCTCCACTTT

size: .
D: TRBD1
V: TRBV6-5
J: TRBJ1-2
CDR3: CASSYGTGTGYTF
DNA: TGTGCCAGCAGTTACGGGACAGGGACAGGCTACACCTTC

size: .
D: TRBD2
V: TRBV20-1
J: TRBJ2-3
CDR3: CSASNSGRAKYF
DNA: TGCAGTGCTAGCAATAGCGGGAGGGCCAAGTATTTT

size: few
D: TRBD2
V: TRBV4-3
J: TRBJ2-3
CDR3: CASSQDPSGGTTDTQYF
DNA: TGCGCCAGCAGCCAAGATCCTAGCGGGGGGACCACAGATACGCAGTATTTT

size: few
D: TRBD2
V: TRBV12-3/TRBV12-4
J: TRBJ2-7
CDR3: CASSFGSGSSYEQYF
DNA: TGTGCCAGCAGTTTTGGTAGCGGGAGTAGCTACGAGCAGTACTTC

size: .
D: .
V: TRBV6-5
J: TRBJ1-1
CDR3: CASSYSNRANTEAFF
DNA: TGTGCCAGCAGTTACTCGAACAGGGCGAACACTGAAGCTTTCTTT

size: once
D: .
V: TRBV10-3
J: TRBJ1-5
CDR3: CAISDSAWNQPQHF
DNA: TGTGCCATCAGTGACAGTGCGTGGAATCAGCCCCAGCATTTT

size: .
D: .
V: TRBV20-1
J: TRBJ1-2
CDR3: CSAIRSEGYGYTF
DNA: TGCAGTGCCATAAGGTCTGAGGGGTATGGCTACACCTTC

size: .
D: .
V: TRBV27
J: TRBJ1-2
CDR3: CASSLSGGARNYGYTF
DNA: TGTGCCAGCAGTTTATCCGGCGGGGCGCGGAACTATGGCTACACCTTC

size: .
D: TRBD1
V: TRBV6-1
J: TRBJ1-6
CDR3: CASKGTGHNSPLHF
DNA: TGTGCCAGCAAGGGGACAGGGCATAATTCACCCCTCCACTTT

size: .
D: .
V: TRBV7-2
J: TRBJ1-2
CDR3: CASSFVQGSNYGYTF
DNA: TGTGCCAGCAGCTTCGTTCAGGGTTCGAACTATGGCTACACCTTC

size: .
D: .
V: TRBV20-1
J: TRBJ1-1
CDR3: CSATGGLNTEAFF
DNA: TGCAGTGCTACCGGGGGGCTAAACACTGAAGCTTTCTTT

size: .
D: .
V: TRBV11-2
J: TRBJ2-7
CDR3: CASSPIGDRYEQYF
DNA: TGTGCCAGCAGCCCTATTGGAGACCGCTACGAGCAGTACTTC

size: few
D: .
V: TRBV6-6
J: TRBJ1-5
CDR3: CASSSPEQRGPQHF
DNA: TGTGCCAGCAGCTCCCCCGAGCAAAGGGGGCCCCAGCATTTT

size: .
D: .
V: TRBV10-1
J: TRBJ1-5
CDR3: CASSDYGDQPQHF
DNA: TGCGCCAGCAGTGACTACGGAGATCAGCCCCAGCATTTT

size: .
D: TRBD1
V: TRBV20-1
J: TRBJ2-7
CDR3: CSATGGLYEQYF
DNA: TGCAGTGCTACAGGGGGCTTGTACGAGCAGTACTTC

size: .
D: TRBD1
V: TRBV5-5
J: TRBJ1-4
CDR3: CASSSGTDHATNEKLFF
DNA: TGTGCCAGCAGCTCCGGGACAGACCATGCAACTAATGAAAAACTGTTTTTT

size: few
D: TRBD1
V: TRBV5-1
J: TRBJ1-1
CDR3: CASSLAQTGKTEAFF
DNA: TGCGCCAGCAGCTTGGCCCAGACAGGGAAGACTGAAGCTTTCTTT

size: once
D: TRBD1
V: TRBV6-2/TRBV6-3
J: TRBJ1-5
CDR3: CASSYQEGQGNNQPQHF
DNA: TGTGCCAGCAGTTACCAGGAAGGACAGGGGAATAATCAGCCCCAGCATTTT

size: .
D: TRBD2
V: TRBV28
J: TRBJ2-5
CDR3: CASSFATSGSETQYF
DNA: TGTGCCAGCAGTTTCGCGACTAGCGGGAGCGAGACCCAGTACTTC

size: .
D: TRBD1
V: TRBV18
J: TRBJ2-1
CDR3: CASSPLDRTGSYNEQFF
DNA: TGTGCCAGCTCACCCCTGGACCGGACAGGGTCCTACAATGAGCAGTTCTTC

size: .
D: .
V: TRBV24-1
J: TRBJ2-2
CDR3: CATSDRQASNTGELFF
DNA: TGTGCCACCAGTGACCGACAGGCCTCGAACACCGGGGAGCTGTTTTTT

size: .
D: .
V: TRBV20-1
J: TRBJ2-5
CDR3: CSAEDQETQYF
DNA: TGCAGTGCTGAGGATCAAGAGACCCAGTACTTC

size: .
D: TRBD2
V: TRBV11-2
J: TRBJ2-1
CDR3: CASSVDSGGYNEQFF
DNA: TGTGCCAGCAGCGTAGATAGCGGGGGGTACAATGAGCAGTTCTTC

size: many
D: TRBD2
V: TRBV7-9
J: TRBJ2-1
CDR3: CASSPLAGGPNEQFF
DNA: TGTGCCAGCAGCCCGTTAGCGGGGGGGCCAAATGAGCAGTTCTTC

size: few
D: TRBD2
V: TRBV7-9
J: TRBJ2-7
CDR3: CASSLVVLAAPEQYF
DNA: TGTGCCAGCAGCTTAGTTGTTCTAGCGGCACCCGAGCAGTACTTC

size: many
D: TRBD1
V: TRBV6-6
J: TRBJ2-3
CDR3: CASSYSLDREGPDTQYF
DNA: TGTGCCAGCAGTTACTCTCTGGACAGGGAAGGTCCAGATACGCAGTATTTT

size: .
D: .
V: TRBV10-3
J: TRBJ2-1
CDR3: CAISGSGANEQFF
DNA: TGTGCCATCAGTGGATCGGGCGCCAATGAGCAGTTCTTC

size: .
D: .
V: TRBV4-1
J: TRBJ1-5
CDR3: CASSQEVGGQPQHF
DNA: TGCGCCAGCAGCCAAGAAGTGGGGGGTCAGCCCCAGCATTTT

size: once
D: .
V: TRBV7-9
J: TRBJ1-1
CDR3: CASSLAGPLNTEAFF
DNA: TGTGCCAGCAGCTTAGCCGGACCGTTGAACACTGAAGCTTTCTTT

size: .
D: TRBD2
V: TRBV6-2/TRBV6-3
J: TRBJ2-7
CDR3: CASQWTSVSYEQYF
DNA: TGTGCCAGCCAATGGACTAGCGTTTCCTACGAGCAGTACTTC

size: .
D: .
V: TRBV7-2
J: TRBJ2-1
CDR3: CASSLAPAEQFF
DNA: TGTGCCAGCAGCTTAGCGCCGGCAGAGCAGTTCTTC

size: few
D: .
V: TRBV20-1
J: TRBJ2-1
CDR3: CSATGNNEQFF
DNA: TGCAGTGCCACAGGGAACAATGAGCAGTTCTTC

size: .
D: TRBD1
V: TRBV5-1
J: TRBJ2-2
CDR3: CASSIQGAGELFF
DNA: TGCGCCAGCAGCATCCAGGGGGCCGGGGAGCTGTTTTTT

size: few
D: .
V: TRBV4-1
J: TRBJ1-6
CDR3: CASSQDGQYNSPLHF
DNA: TGCGCCAGCAGCCAAGATGGGCAGTATAATTCACCCCTCCACTTT

size: once
D: .
V: TRBV4-2
J: TRBJ2-7
CDR3: CASSQDLVTYEQYF
DNA: TGTGCCAGCAGCCAAGATTTAGTCACCTACGAGCAGTACTTC

size: few
D: .
V: TRBV20-1
J: TRBJ2-7
CDR3: CSARIAGEQYF
DNA: TGCAGTGCTAGAATAGCCGGCGAGCAGTACTTC